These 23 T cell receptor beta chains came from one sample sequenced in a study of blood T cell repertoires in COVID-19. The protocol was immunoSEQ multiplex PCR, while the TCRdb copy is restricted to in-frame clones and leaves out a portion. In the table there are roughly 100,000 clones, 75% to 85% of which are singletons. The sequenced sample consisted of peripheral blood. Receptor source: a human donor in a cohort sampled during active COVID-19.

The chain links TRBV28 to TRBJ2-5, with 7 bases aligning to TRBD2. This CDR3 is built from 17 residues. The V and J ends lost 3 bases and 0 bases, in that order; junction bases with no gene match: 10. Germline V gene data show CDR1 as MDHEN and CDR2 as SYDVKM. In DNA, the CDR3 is TGTGCCAGCAGTTTGCCTCTGACGGGAGGAAACCAAGAGACCCAGTACTTC. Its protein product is CASSLPLTGGNQETQYF.

The chain's CDR3 is CASRNLGLAGNEQFF. As DNA, the CDR3 is TGTGCCAGCAGAAACCTGGGACTAGCGGGGAATGAGCAGTTCTTC. The chain couples TRBV2 to TRBJ2-1; 13 bases fit TRBD2. The CDR3 loop spans 15 amino acids. CDR1 SNHLY and CDR2 FYNNEI come from the germline V gene. The trim removed 6 bases at V and 7 bases at J, leaving 6 bases unmatched.

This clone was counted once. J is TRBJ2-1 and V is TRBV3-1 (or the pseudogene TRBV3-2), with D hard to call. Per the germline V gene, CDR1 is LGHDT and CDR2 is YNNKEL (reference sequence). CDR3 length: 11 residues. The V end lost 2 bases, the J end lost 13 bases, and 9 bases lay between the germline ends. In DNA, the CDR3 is TGTGCCAGCAGCCAAACTTCGGTTCAGTTCTTC. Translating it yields CASSQTSVQFF.

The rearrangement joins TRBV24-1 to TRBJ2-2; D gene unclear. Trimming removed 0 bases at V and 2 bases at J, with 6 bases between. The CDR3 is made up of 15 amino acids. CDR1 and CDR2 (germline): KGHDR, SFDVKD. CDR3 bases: TGTGCCACCAGTGATTTGAACTTCAACACCGGGGAGCTGTTTTTT. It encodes CATSDLNFNTGELFF.

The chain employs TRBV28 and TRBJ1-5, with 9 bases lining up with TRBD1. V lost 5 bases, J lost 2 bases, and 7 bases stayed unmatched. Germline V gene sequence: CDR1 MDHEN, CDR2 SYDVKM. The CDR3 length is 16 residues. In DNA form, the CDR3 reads TGTGCCAGCAGTAATCCGGGACAGGGCCGCAATCAGCCCCAGCATTTT. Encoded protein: CASSNPGQGRNQPQHF.

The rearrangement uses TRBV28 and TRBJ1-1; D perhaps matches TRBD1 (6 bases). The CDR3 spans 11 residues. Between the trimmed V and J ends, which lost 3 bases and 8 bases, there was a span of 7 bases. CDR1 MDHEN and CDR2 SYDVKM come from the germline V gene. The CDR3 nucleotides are TGTGCCAGCAGTTTTCAGGGGGAAGCTTTCTTT. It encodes CASSFQGEAFF.

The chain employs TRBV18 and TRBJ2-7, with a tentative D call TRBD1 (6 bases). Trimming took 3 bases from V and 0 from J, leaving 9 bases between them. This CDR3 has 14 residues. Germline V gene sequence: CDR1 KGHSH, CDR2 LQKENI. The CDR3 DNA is TGTGCCAGCTCACCCGGACAGCCCTCCTACGAGCAGTACTTC. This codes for CASSPGQPSYEQYF.

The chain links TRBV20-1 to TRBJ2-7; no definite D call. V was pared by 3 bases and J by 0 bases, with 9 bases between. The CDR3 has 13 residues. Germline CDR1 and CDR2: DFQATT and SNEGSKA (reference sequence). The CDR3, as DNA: TGCAGTGCTAGTCGGGTGTCCTCCTACGAGCAGTACTTC. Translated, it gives CSASRVSSYEQYF.

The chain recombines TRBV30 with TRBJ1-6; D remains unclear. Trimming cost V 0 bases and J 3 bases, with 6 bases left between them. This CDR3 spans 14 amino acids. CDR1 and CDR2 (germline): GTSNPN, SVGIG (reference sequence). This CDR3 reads CAWSVQYYNSPLHF. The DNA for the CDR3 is TGTGCCTGGAGTGTACAATACTATAATTCACCCCTCCACTTT.

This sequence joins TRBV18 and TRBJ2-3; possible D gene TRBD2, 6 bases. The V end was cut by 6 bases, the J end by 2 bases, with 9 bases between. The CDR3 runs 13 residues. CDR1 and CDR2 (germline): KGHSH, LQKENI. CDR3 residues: CASSGGTTDTQYF. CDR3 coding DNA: TGTGCCAGCTCGGGGGGAACCACAGATACGCAGTATTTT. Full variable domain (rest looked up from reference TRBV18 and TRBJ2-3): NAGVMQNPRHLVRRRGQEARLRCSPMKGHSHVYWYRQLPEEGLKFMVYLQKENIIDESGMPKERFSAEFPKEGPSILRIQQVVRGDSAAYFCASSGGTTDTQYFGPGTRLTVL.

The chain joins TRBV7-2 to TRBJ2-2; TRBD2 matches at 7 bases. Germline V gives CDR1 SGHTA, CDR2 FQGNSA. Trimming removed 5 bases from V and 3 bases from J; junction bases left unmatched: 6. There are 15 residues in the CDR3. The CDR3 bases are TGTGCCAGCAGCCAGACTAGCCCCTACACCGGGGAGCTGTTTTTT. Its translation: CASSQTSPYTGELFF.

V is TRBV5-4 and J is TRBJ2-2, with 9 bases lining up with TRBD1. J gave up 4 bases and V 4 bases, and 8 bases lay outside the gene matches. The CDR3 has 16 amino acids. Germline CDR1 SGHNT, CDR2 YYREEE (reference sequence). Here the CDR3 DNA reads TGTGCCAGCAGCGGCCCGGGACAGGGTGTCACCGGGGAGCTGTTTTTT. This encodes CASSGPGQGVTGELFF.

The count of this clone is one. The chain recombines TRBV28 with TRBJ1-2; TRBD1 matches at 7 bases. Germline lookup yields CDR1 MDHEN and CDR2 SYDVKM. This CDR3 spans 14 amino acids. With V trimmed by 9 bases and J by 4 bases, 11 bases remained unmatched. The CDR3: CASTLGDRGYGYTF. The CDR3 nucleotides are TGTGCCAGTACTCTCGGGGACAGAGGCTATGGCTACACCTTC.

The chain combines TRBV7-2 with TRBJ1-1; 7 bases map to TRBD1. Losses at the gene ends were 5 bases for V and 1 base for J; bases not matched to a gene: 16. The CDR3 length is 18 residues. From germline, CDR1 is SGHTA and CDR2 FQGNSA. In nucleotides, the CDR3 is TGTGCCAGCAGCCCCAGGGGGTTTCGGCAAAACAGGAACACTGAAGCTTTCTTT. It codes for CASSPRGFRQNRNTEAFF.

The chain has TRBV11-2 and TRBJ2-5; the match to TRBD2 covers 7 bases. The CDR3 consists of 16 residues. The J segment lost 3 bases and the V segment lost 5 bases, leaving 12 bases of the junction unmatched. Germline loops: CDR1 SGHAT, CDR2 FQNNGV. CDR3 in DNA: TGTGCCAGCAGCCCCCTGGGAGCGGGGATAGAAGAGACCCAGTACTTC. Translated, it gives CASSPLGAGIEETQYF.

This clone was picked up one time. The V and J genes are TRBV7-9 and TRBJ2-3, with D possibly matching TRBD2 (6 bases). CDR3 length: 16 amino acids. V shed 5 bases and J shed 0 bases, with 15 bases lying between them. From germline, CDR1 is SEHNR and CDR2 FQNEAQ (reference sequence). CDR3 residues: CASSVRASESTDTQYF. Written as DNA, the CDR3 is TGTGCCAGCAGCGTAAGGGCTAGCGAAAGCACAGATACGCAGTATTTT.

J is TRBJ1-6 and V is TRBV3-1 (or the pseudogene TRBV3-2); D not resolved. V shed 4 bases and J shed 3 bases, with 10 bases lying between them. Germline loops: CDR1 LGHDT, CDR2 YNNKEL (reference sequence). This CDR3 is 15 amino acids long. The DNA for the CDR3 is TGTGCCAGCAGCCTCCAAGGGAGCTATAATTCACCCCTCCACTTT. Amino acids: CASSLQGSYNSPLHF.

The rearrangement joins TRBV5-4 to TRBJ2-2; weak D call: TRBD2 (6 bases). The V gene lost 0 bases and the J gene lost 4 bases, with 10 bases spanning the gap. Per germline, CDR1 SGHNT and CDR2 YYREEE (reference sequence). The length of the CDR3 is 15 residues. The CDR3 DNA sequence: TGTGCCAGCAGCTTGGACAGGAGGGGCACCGGGGAGCTGTTTTTT. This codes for CASSLDRRGTGELFF. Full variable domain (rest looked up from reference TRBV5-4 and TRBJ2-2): ETGVTQSPTHLIKTRGQQVTLRCSSQSGHNTVSWYQQALGQGPQFIFQYYREEENGRGNFPPRFSGLQFPNYSSELNVNALELDDSALYLCASSLDRRGTGELFFGEGSRLTVL.

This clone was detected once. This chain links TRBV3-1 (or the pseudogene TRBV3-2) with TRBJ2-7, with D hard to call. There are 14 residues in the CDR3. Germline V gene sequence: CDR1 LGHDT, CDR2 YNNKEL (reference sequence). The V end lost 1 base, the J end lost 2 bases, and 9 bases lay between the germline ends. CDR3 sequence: CASSQAPYTYEQYF. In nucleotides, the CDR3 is TGTGCCAGCAGCCAAGCCCCGTATACCTACGAGCAGTACTTC.

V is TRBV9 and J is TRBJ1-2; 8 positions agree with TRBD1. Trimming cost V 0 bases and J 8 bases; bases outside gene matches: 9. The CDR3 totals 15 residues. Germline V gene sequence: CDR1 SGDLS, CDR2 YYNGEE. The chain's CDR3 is CASSVDGQGIIGYTF. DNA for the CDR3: TGTGCCAGCAGCGTAGACGGACAGGGCATAATCGGCTACACCTTC.

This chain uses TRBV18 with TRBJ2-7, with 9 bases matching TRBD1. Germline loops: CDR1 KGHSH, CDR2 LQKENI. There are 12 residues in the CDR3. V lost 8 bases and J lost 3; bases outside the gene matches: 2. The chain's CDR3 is CASGGQGYEQYF. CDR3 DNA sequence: TGTGCCAGCGGGGGACAGGGCTACGAGCAGTACTTC.

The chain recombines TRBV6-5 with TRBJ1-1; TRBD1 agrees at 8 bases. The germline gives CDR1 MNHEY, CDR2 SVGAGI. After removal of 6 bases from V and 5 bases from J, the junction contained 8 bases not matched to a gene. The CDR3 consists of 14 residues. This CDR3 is CASSRKDRGTEAFF. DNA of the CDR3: TGTGCCAGCAGCCGAAAAGACAGGGGAACTGAAGCTTTCTTT.

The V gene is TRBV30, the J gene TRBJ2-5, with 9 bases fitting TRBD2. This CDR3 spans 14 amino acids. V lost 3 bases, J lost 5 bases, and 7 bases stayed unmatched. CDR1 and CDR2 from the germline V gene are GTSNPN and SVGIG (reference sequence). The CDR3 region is CAWSLGLAHETQYF. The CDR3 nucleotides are TGTGCCTGGAGCCTCGGACTAGCGCACGAGACCCAGTACTTC.